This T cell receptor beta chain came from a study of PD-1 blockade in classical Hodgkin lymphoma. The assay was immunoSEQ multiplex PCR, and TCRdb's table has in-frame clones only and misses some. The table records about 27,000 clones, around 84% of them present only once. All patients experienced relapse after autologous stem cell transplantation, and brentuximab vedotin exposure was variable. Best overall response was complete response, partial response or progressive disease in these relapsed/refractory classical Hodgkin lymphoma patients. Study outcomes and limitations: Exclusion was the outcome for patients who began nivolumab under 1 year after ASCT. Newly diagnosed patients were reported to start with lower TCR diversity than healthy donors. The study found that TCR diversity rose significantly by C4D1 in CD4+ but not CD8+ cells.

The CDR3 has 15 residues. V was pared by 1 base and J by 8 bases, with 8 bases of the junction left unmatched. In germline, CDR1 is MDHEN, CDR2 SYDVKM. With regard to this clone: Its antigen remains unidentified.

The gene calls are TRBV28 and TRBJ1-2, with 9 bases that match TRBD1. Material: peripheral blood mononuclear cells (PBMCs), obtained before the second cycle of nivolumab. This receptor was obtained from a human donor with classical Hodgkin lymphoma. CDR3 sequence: CASSLLKGQGNGYTF. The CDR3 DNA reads TGTGCCAGCAGTTTATTGAAGGGACAGGGTAACGGCTACACCTTC.